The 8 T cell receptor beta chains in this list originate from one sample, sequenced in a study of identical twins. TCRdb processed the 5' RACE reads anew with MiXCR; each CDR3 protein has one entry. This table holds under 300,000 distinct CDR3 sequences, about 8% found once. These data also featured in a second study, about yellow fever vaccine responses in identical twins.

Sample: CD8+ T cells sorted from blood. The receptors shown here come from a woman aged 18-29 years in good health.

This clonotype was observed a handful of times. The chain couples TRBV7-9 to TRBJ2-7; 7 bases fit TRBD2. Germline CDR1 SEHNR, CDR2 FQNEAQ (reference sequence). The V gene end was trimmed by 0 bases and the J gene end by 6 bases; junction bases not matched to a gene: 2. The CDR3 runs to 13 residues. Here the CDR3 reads CASSLAGGIEQYF. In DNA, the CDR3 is TGTGCCAGCAGCTTAGCGGGGGGGATCGAGCAGTACTTC.

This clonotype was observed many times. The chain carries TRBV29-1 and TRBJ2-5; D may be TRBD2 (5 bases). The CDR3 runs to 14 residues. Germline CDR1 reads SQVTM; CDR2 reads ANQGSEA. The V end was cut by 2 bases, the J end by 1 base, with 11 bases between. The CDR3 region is CSVEQGLAQETQYF. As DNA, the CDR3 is TGCAGCGTTGAACAAGGGCTAGCCCAAGAGACCCAGTACTTC.

CDR3 DNA sequence: TGTGCCAGCAGTTTAGGTCGGTCCCAGTACTTC. Amino acids: CASSLGRSQYF. The chain employs TRBV27 and TRBJ2-5, with D hard to call. V lost 2 bases to trimming and J lost 9 bases, with 7 bases between them. This CDR3 is 11 amino acids long. From germline, CDR1 is MNHEY and CDR2 SMNVEV (reference sequence).

CDR3 in DNA: TGCAGTGCTGTATCCGGGACTAGCGGGATACTGGGTGAGCAGTTCTTC. Encoded protein: CSAVSGTSGILGEQFF. J is TRBJ2-1 and V is TRBV20-1, with 13 positions matching TRBD2. Germline values: CDR1 DFQATT, CDR2 SNEGSKA (reference sequence). After removal of 5 bases from V and 9 bases from J, the junction contained 13 bases not matched to a gene. The CDR3 loop spans 16 amino acids.

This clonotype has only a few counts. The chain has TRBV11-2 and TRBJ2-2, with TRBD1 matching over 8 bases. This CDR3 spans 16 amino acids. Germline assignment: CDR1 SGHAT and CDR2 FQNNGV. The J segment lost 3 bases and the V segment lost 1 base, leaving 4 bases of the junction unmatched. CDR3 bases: TGTGCCAGCAGCTTAGTCCCGACAGGGGACACCGGGGAGCTGTTTTTT. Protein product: CASSLVPTGDTGELFF.

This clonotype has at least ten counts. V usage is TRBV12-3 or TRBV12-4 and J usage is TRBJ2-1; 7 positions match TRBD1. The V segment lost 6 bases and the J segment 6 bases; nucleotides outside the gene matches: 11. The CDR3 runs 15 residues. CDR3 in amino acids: CASSPWDSTFNEQFF. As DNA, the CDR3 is TGTGCCAGCAGCCCATGGGACAGCACATTCAATGAGCAGTTCTTC.

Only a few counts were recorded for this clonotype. In DNA, the CDR3 is TGTGCCAGCAGCTTATTTACAGGGTATGGCTACACCTTC. Protein: CASSLFTGYGYTF. The chain employs TRBV7-9 and TRBJ1-2; maybe TRBD1 (6 bases). The germline V and J ends were trimmed by 2 bases and 5 bases, with 9 bases remaining between them. Germline CDR1 reads SEHNR; CDR2 reads FQNEAQ (reference sequence). The CDR3 totals 13 residues.

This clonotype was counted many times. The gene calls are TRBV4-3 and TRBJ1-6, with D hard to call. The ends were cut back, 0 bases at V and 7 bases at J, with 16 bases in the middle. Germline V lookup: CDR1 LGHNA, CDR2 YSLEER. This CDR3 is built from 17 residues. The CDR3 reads CASSQDLPDWGNSPLHF. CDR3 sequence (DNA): TGCGCCAGCAGCCAAGATTTACCCGACTGGGGAAATTCACCCCTCCACTTT.